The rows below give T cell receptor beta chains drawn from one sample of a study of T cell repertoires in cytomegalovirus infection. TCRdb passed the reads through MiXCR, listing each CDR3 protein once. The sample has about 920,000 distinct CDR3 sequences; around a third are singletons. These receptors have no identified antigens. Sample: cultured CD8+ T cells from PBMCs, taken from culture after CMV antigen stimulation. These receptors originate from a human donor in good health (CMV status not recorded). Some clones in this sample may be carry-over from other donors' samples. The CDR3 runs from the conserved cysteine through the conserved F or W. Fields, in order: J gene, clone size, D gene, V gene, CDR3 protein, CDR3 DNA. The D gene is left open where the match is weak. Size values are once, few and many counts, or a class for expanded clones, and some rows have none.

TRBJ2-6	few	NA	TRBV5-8	CANSRESGANVLTF	TGTGCCAACAGCAGGGAGTCGGGGGCCAACGTCCTGACTTTC
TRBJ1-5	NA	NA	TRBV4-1	CASSPPGGDQPQHF	TGCGCCAGCAGCCCCCCGGGGGGCGATCAGCCCCAGCATTTT
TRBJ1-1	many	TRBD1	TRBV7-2	CASSRDTRDRGRETEAFF	TGTGCCAGCAGCCGCGACACCCGGGACAGGGGGCGGGAAACTGAAGCTTTCTTT
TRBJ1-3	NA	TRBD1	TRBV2	CASIQGQTGNTIYF	TGTGCCAGCATACAGGGACAGACTGGAAACACCATATATTTT
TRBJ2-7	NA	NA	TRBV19	CASSVSLEWQAHEQYF	TGTGCCAGTAGTGTTAGTCTGGAGTGGCAGGCCCACGAGCAGTACTTC
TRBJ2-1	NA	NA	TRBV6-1	CASRASGNEQFF	TGTGCCAGCAGGGCCTCGGGGAATGAGCAGTTCTTC
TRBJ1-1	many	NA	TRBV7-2	CASSPLPNADRGAFF	TGTGCCAGCAGCCCCCTTCCAAATGCGGACAGAGGTGCTTTCTTT
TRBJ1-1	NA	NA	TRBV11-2	CANSQWTRARSTEAFF	TGTGCCAACAGCCAATGGACCAGGGCGAGGAGCACTGAAGCTTTCTTT
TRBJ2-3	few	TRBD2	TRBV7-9	CASSHSGKNTQYF	TGTGCCAGCAGCCATAGCGGGAAGAATACGCAGTATTTT
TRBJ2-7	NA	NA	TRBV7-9	CASSSLLPEQYF	TGTGCCAGCAGCTCCCTCCTCCCCGAGCAGTACTTC
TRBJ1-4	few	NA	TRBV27	CASSFFFGSQEEKLFF	TGTGCCAGCAGTTTCTTTTTTGGGTCCCAAGAGGAAAAACTGTTTTTT
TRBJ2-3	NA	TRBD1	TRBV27	CASSLRDRVGDTQYF	TGTGCCAGCAGCCTCCGGGACAGGGTAGGAGATACGCAGTATTTT
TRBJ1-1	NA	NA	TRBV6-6	CASSYGQRGKAFF	TGTGCCAGCAGTTATGGACAGAGGGGAAAAGCTTTCTTT
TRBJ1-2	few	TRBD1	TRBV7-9	CASSLRGQPLGYTF	TGTGCCAGCAGCTTACGGGGACAGCCCCTTGGCTACACCTTC
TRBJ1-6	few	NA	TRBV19	CASSLSGGWNSPLHF	TGTGCCAGTAGCCTCTCTGGGGGCTGGAATTCACCCCTCCACTTT
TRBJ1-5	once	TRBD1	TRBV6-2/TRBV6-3	CASSEKDRGPQPQHF	TGTGCCAGCAGTGAAAAGGACAGGGGGCCTCAGCCCCAGCATTTT
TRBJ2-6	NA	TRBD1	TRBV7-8	CAIYLAGQGVPGANVLTF	TGTGCCATCTACCTAGCTGGACAGGGTGTCCCTGGGGCCAACGTCCTGACTTTC
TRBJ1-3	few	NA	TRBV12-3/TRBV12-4	CASSTGTTRISGNTIYF	TGTGCCAGCAGTACCGGGACAACACGCATCTCTGGAAACACCATATATTTT
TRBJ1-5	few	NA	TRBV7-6	CASTRGGFGQPQHF	TGTGCCAGCACGCGGGGGGGGTTTGGTCAGCCCCAGCATTTT
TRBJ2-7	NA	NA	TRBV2	CASSAESAPSYEQYF	TGTGCCAGCAGTGCGGAATCGGCTCCTTCCTACGAGCAGTACTTC
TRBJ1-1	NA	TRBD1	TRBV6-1	CASSWDSLNTEAFF	TGTGCCAGCAGCTGGGACAGTCTGAACACTGAAGCTTTCTTT
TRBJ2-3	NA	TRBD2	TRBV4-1	CASSQTSGGLDTQYF	TGCGCCAGCAGCCAAACTAGCGGGGGCCTAGATACGCAGTATTTT
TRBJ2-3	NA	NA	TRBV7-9	CASSPPLGKVDTQYF	TGTGCCAGCAGTCCCCCCCTGGGCAAAGTAGATACGCAGTATTTT